A selection of T cell receptor beta chains follows, all from one sample in a study of blood T cell repertoires in COVID-19. Profiled with immunoSEQ multiplex PCR; TCRdb holds only in-frame clones, not every one. The table shows some 400,000 clones, with 85% to 90% occurring only once. Sequencing was carried out using PBMCs or T cells enriched from blood (not recorded which). These receptors were obtained from a woman aged 30 to 39 who had recovered from COVID-19. The CDR3 runs from the conserved cysteine through the conserved F or W. Each record gives: D gene, clone size, V gene, J gene, CDR3 protein, CDR3 DNA. The D gene is left open where the match is weak. Not all rows give a size; the values are once, few, many and, for expanded clones, a class.

>-|-|TRBV7-2|TRBJ2-7
CASSLRRLGGYEQYF
TGTGCCAGCAGCTTACGAAGGCTCGGGGGCTACGAGCAGTACTTC
>TRBD1|-|TRBV10-3|TRBJ1-2
CAISESFGTGNYGYTF
TGTGCCATCAGTGAGTCGTTTGGGACAGGGAACTATGGCTACACCTTC
>-|-|TRBV5-1|TRBJ2-5
CASTHDNPEETQYF
TGCGCCAGCACCCACGACAACCCCGAAGAGACCCAGTACTTC
>-|-|TRBV28|TRBJ2-2
CASSLVRLNTGELFF
TGTGCCAGCAGTTTAGTCAGGCTGAACACCGGGGAGCTGTTTTTT
>-|-|TRBV6-4|TRBJ1-4
CASSDVDQGANEKLFF
TGTGCCAGCAGTGACGTCGACCAAGGGGCTAATGAAAAACTGTTTTTT
>TRBD1|-|TRBV9|TRBJ1-1
CASSAGTQGGTEAFF
TGTGCCAGCAGCGCTGGGACCCAGGGGGGCACTGAAGCTTTCTTT
>TRBD1|-|TRBV18|TRBJ2-3
CASSPTGDTDTQYF
TGTGCCAGCTCACCTACAGGGGACACAGATACGCAGTATTTT
>TRBD2|-|TRBV7-3|TRBJ2-1
CASSSRGGMIAGGYNEQFF
TGTGCCAGCAGCTCCCGAGGCGGAATGATAGCGGGAGGGTACAATGAGCAGTTCTTC
>-|-|TRBV6-1|TRBJ1-1
CASSERGIMNTEAFF
TGTGCCAGCAGTGAAAGGGGAATAATGAACACTGAAGCTTTCTTT
>-|-|TRBV6-5|TRBJ1-6
CASSYSGQVNNSPLHF
TGTGCCAGCAGTTACTCCGGCCAGGTTAATAATTCACCCCTCCACTTT
>TRBD1|-|TRBV7-8|TRBJ2-3
CASSFDGGQGAVDTQYF
TGTGCCAGCAGCTTTGATGGTGGACAGGGGGCGGTAGATACGCAGTATTTT
>-|-|TRBV6-6|TRBJ2-1
CASSSPMLEQFF
TGTGCCAGCAGTTCCCCTATGCTTGAGCAGTTCTTC
>TRBD1|-|TRBV5-1|TRBJ1-2
CASSQTGGVGYTF
TGCGCCAGCAGTCAAACAGGGGGCGTTGGCTACACCTTC
>-|-|TRBV5-5|TRBJ1-2
CASSFDSGYTF
TGTGCCAGCAGCTTTGACAGCGGCTACACCTTC
>TRBD2|-|TRBV7-3|TRBJ2-1
CASSSGLAVPRNEQFF
TGTGCCAGCAGCTCCGGACTAGCGGTTCCGCGTAATGAGCAGTTCTTC
>-|once|TRBV5-1|TRBJ2-5
CASSLLTDYETQYF
TGCGCCAGCAGCTTACTGACAGATTACGAGACCCAGTACTTC
>TRBD1|-|TRBV28|TRBJ1-5
CASSFTGTAVGSNQPQHF
TGTGCCAGCAGTTTCACTGGGACAGCCGTTGGGAGCAATCAGCCCCAGCATTTT
>TRBD1|-|TRBV5-1|TRBJ2-3
CASSSPRQGTGTDTQYF
TGCGCCAGCAGCTCACCCCGACAGGGAACGGGCACAGATACGCAGTATTTT
>-|-|TRBV5-4|TRBJ2-1
CASSFLRGGVYNEQFF
TGTGCCAGCAGCTTCTTGCGGGGAGGAGTCTACAATGAGCAGTTCTTC
>-|-|TRBV9|TRBJ1-5
CASSPGRGNNQPQHF
TGTGCCAGCAGCCCTGGAAGGGGGAACAATCAGCCCCAGCATTTT
>-|-|TRBV11-2|TRBJ1-2
CASSLGAVYGYTF
TGTGCCAGCAGCTTAGGGGCAGTCTATGGCTACACCTTC
>-|-|TRBV28|TRBJ1-2
CASSKALFSGQYGYTF
TGTGCCAGCAGCAAGGCCTTATTCTCGGGTCAATATGGCTACACCTTC
>TRBD1|-|TRBV10-2|TRBJ1-2
CASRGTGFGDGYTF
TGCGCCAGCCGGGGGACAGGGTTCGGAGACGGCTACACCTTC
>-|-|TRBV3-1/TRBV3-2|TRBJ2-3
CASSQLRTDTQYF
TGTGCCAGCAGCCAGCTTCGGACAGATACGCAGTATTTT
>-|-|TRBV30|TRBJ1-6
CAWSHKRDSPLHF
TGTGCCTGGAGCCACAAGCGGGATTCACCCCTCCACTTT
>TRBD1|once|TRBV28|TRBJ1-1
CASKDREAFF
TGTGCCAGCAAGGACAGGGAAGCTTTCTTT
>-|-|TRBV19|TRBJ1-6
CASSALGQSYNSPLHF
TGTGCCAGTAGTGCCCTAGGACAGAGTTATAATTCACCCCTCCACTTT
>TRBD1|-|TRBV5-3|TRBJ1-1
CARSGDRVNTEAFF
TGTGCCAGAAGCGGCGACAGGGTGAACACTGAAGCTTTCTTT
>TRBD2|-|TRBV25-1|TRBJ2-7
CASSSILREDSYEQYF
TGTGCCAGCAGCTCCATTTTGCGGGAGGACTCCTACGAGCAGTACTTC
>TRBD1|once|TRBV4-1|TRBJ1-2
CASSRYGGQSHNYGYTF
TGCGCCAGCAGCCGATACGGGGGACAGTCGCATAACTATGGCTACACCTTC
>-|-|TRBV4-1|TRBJ1-1
CASSQGMNTEAFF
TGCGCCAGCAGCCAAGGTATGAACACTGAAGCTTTCTTT
>TRBD1|-|TRBV18|TRBJ1-3
CASSLTTGERGNTIYF
TGTGCCAGCTCACTCACGACAGGGGAGAGAGGAAACACCATATATTTT
>TRBD2|-|TRBV4-3|TRBJ2-3
CASSQDWLAGGRTQYF
TGCGCCAGCAGCCAAGATTGGCTAGCGGGGGGGCGTACGCAGTATTTT
>-|few|TRBV6-5|TRBJ2-2
CASRPANTGELFF
TGTGCCAGCAGGCCAGCGAACACCGGGGAGCTGTTTTTT
>-|-|TRBV4-3|TRBJ2-2
CASSQDRDTGELFF
TGCGCCAGCAGCCAAGATCGGGACACCGGGGAGCTGTTTTTT
>TRBD2|-|TRBV9|TRBJ2-6
CASSVGTSGNAGANVLTF
TGTGCCAGCAGCGTAGGGACTAGCGGGAATGCTGGGGCCAACGTCCTGACTTTC
>TRBD2|-|TRBV7-2|TRBJ2-7
CASSFGGAPYEQYF
TGTGCCAGCAGCTTCGGGGGGGCACCCTACGAGCAGTACTTC
>-|-|TRBV4-2|TRBJ2-2
CASSQDGGGELFF
TGTGCCAGCAGCCAAGATGGAGGGGGGGAGCTGTTTTTT
>TRBD1|-|TRBV5-6|TRBJ1-5
CASSHPRTGRNQPQHF
TGTGCCAGCAGCCACCCGAGGACAGGGAGGAATCAGCCCCAGCATTTT
>-|-|TRBV20-1|TRBJ2-3
CSASVPSTDTQYF
TGCAGTGCTAGTGTTCCTAGCACAGATACGCAGTATTTT
>TRBD2|-|TRBV6-2/TRBV6-3|TRBJ2-3
CASSYSGRGADTQYF
TGTGCCAGCAGTTACAGCGGGAGAGGTGCAGATACGCAGTATTTT
>TRBD1|-|TRBV6-4|TRBJ2-3
CASSTGTGADTQYF
TGTGCCAGCAGTACCGGGACAGGGGCAGATACGCAGTATTTT
>TRBD1|-|TRBV23-1|TRBJ2-7
CASSHRDRTCDEQYF
TGCGCCAGCAGTCACCGGGACAGAACTTGTGACGAGCAGTACTTC
>TRBD1|-|TRBV6-5|TRBJ2-7
CASSYSLGQGSEQYF
TGTGCCAGCAGTTACTCGTTGGGACAGGGCAGCGAGCAGTACTTC
>TRBD1|-|TRBV28|TRBJ1-5
CASRDRVNQPQHF
TGTGCCAGCAGGGACAGGGTTAATCAGCCCCAGCATTTT
>-|-|TRBV4-3|TRBJ2-1
CASSQVGAAHEQFF
TGCGCCAGCAGCCAAGTTGGGGCCGCCCATGAGCAGTTCTTC
>-|-|TRBV3-1/TRBV3-2|TRBJ2-1
CASSQKGAHLYNEQFF
TGTGCCAGCAGCCAAAAAGGGGCCCACCTCTACAATGAGCAGTTCTTC
>-|-|TRBV6-1|TRBJ2-7
CASSEVQGSWEQYF
TGTGCCAGCAGTGAAGTCCAGGGGTCGTGGGAGCAGTACTTC
>-|once|TRBV29-1|TRBJ1-5
CSVSFAGGNQPQHF
TGCAGCGTCAGCTTCGCGGGTGGCAATCAGCCCCAGCATTTT
>TRBD2|-|TRBV19|TRBJ2-7
CASNDGGTGSYEQYF
TGTGCCAGTAACGACGGGGGGACTGGCTCCTACGAGCAGTACTTC
>-|-|TRBV4-2|TRBJ1-2
CASSQEIYSNYGYTF
TGTGCCAGCAGCCAAGAGATTTACAGCAACTATGGCTACACCTTC
>TRBD1|-|TRBV30|TRBJ1-2
CAWSPGGSGYTF
TGTGCCTGGAGCCCAGGGGGCAGTGGCTACACCTTC
>-|-|TRBV7-8|TRBJ2-5
CASSPRFKGQETQYF
TGTGCCAGCAGCCCAAGATTTAAGGGGCAAGAGACCCAGTACTTC
>-|-|TRBV5-1|TRBJ2-5
CASSDNSQETQYF
TGCGCCAGCAGCGATAACAGTCAAGAGACCCAGTACTTC